Sequencing of this T cell receptor beta chain was carried out in a study of regulatory T cells in long-lasting Graves disease. On the study more broadly: Prior antithyroid drug treatment in newly diagnosed Graves' patients lasted under 3 months. Study-wide results and limits: Persistent cases favored TRBV28, TRBJ1-2 and TRBJ2-5.

Trimming removed 2 bases from V and 1 base from J, with 8 bases in between. This CDR3 has 14 residues. Germline-derived CDR1 and CDR2 are SGHTA and FQGNSA. This clonotype was picked up many times. Its antigen remains unidentified. Time point indicated: newly diagnosed GD, antithyroid drugs for less than 3 months. PBMC RNA was the source of the TCR library. By American Thyroid Association guidelines, Graves' disease was diagnosed in the cohort. CDR3-region Arm-PCR and iRepertoire HTBI primers produced the TCR beta libraries. TCRdb fed the multiplex PCR reads into MiXCR, producing one record per CDR3 protein. The table lists 390,000 or so distinct CDR3 sequences, approximately 12% of them singletons, with under 20% in the top ten. The sample was also reused in another study, on T cells in Graves' hyperthyroidism and ophthalmopathy.

Sequences were derived from peripheral blood mononuclear cells (PBMCs), sampled at new diagnosis, from a patient treated with antithyroid drugs. This chain joins TRBV7-2 and TRBJ1-1; D is undetermined. The origin of this receptor is a woman younger than 35 with Graves disease. The CDR3 sequence is CASSLPTRNTEAFF. CDR3 DNA sequence: TGTGCCAGCAGCTTACCGACAAGGAACACTGAAGCTTTCTTT.